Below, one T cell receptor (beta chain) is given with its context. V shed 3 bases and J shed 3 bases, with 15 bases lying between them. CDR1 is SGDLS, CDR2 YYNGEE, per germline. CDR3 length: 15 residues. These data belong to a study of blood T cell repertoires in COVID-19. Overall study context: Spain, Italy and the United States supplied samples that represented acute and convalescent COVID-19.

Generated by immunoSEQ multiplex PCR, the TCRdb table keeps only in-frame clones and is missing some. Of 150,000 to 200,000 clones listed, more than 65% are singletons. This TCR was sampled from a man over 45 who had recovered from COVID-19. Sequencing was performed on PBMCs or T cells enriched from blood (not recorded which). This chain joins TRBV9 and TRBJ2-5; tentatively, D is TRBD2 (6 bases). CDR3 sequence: CASSAFGRFEETQYF. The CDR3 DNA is TGTGCCAGCAGCGCCTTTGGGAGGTTCGAAGAGACCCAGTACTTC.